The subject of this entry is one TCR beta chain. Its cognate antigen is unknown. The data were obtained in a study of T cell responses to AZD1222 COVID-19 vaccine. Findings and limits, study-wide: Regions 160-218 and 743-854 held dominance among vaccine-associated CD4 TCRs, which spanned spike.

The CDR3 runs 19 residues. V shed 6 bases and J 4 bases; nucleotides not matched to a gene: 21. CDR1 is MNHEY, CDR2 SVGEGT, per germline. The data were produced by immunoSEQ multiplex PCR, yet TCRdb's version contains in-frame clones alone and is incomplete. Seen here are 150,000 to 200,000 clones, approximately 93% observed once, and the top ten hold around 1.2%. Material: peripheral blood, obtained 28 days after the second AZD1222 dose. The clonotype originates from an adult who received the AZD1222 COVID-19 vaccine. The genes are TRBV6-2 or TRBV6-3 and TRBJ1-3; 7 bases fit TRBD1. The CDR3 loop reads CASSQTPGQNFLIGNTIYF. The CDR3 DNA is TGTGCCAGCAGCCAAACGCCGGGACAGAATTTTCTGATCGGAAACACCATATATTTT.